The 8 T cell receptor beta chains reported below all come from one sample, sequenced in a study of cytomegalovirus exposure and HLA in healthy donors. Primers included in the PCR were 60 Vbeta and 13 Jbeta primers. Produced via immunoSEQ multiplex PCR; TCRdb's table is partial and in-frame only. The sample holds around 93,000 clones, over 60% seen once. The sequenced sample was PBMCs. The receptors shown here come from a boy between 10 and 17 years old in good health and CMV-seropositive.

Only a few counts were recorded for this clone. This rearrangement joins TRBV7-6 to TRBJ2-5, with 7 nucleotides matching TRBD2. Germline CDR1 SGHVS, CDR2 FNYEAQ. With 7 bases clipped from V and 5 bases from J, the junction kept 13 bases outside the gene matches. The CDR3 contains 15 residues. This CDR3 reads CASTFSAGVGETQYF. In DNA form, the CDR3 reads TGTGCCAGCACCTTCTCGGCGGGGGTGGGGGAGACCCAGTACTTC.

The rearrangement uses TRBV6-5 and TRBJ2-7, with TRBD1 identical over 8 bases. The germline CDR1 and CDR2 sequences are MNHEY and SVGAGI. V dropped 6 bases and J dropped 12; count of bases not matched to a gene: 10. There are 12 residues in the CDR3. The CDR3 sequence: CASSDRQGRRYF. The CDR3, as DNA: TGTGCCAGCAGCGATAGACAGGGGCGCCGGTACTTC.

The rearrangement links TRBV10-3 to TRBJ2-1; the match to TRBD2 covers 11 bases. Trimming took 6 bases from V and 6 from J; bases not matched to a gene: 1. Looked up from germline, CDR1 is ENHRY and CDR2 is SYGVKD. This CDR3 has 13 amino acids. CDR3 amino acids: CAIRGTSGNEQFF. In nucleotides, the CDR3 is TGTGCCATCAGGGGGACTAGCGGCAATGAGCAGTTCTTC.

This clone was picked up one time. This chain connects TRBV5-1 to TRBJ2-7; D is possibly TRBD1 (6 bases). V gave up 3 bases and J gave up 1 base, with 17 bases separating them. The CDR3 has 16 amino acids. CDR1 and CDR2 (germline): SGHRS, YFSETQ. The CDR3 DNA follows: TGCGCCAGCAGCTCCAATCATGAGGGGGTTTCCTACGAGCAGTACTTC. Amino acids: CASSSNHEGVSYEQYF.

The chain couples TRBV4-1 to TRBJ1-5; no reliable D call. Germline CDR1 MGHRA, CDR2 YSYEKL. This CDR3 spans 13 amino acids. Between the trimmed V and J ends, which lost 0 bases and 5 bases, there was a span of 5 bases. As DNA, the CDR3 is TGCGCCAGCAGCCAAGATATGTATCAGCCCCAGCATTTT. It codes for CASSQDMYQPQHF.

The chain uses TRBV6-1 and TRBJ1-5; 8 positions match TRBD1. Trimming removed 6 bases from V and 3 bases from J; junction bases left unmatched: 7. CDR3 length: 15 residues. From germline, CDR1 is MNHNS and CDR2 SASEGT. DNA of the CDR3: TGTGCCAGCAGCGTCCAGGGGGCCAACAATCAGCCCCAGCATTTT. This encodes CASSVQGANNQPQHF.

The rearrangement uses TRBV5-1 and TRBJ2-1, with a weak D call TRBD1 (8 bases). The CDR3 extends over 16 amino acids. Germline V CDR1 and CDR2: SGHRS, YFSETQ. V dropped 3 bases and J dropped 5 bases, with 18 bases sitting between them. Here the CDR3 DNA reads TGCGCCAGCAGCTGGGGGGGACAGGTAGCAAACAATGAGCAGTTCTTC. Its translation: CASSWGGQVANNEQFF.

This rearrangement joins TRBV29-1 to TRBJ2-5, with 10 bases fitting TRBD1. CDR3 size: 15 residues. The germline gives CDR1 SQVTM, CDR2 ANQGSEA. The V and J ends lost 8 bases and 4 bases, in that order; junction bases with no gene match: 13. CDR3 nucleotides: TGCAGCTATCTTCCGGGACAGGGGAATGGAGAGACCCAGTACTTC. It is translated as CSYLPGQGNGETQYF.